This T cell receptor beta chain was recovered during a study of blood T cell repertoires in COVID-19. CDR3 length equals 13 residues. Germline CDR1 is GTSNPN and CDR2 is SVGIG (reference sequence). Trimming cost V 2 bases and J 2 bases, with 8 bases left between them. Measured with immunoSEQ multiplex PCR; TCRdb has only the in-frame clones, and not every one. The sample carries around 64,000 clones, around nine tenths recorded once. The TCR comes from a woman at least 80 years old with acute or convalescent COVID-19. The sequenced material came from peripheral blood. This chain links TRBV30 with TRBJ2-3, with D uncertain. The CDR3 loop is CAWSLQATDTQYF. As DNA, the CDR3 is TGTGCCTGGAGTTTGCAGGCCACAGATACGCAGTATTTT.